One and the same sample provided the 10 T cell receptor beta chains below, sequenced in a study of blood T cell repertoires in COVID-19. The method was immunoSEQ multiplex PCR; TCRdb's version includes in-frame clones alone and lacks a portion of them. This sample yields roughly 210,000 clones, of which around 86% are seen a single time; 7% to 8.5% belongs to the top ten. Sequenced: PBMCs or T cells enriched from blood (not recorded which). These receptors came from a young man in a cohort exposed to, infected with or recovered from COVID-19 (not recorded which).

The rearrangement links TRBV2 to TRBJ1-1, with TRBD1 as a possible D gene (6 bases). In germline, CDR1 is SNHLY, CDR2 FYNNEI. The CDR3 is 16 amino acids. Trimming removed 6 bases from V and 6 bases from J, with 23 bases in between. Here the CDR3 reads CASSLNELSRGPEAFF. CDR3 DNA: TGTGCCAGCAGCCTGAACGAACTTTCCAGGGGTCCTGAAGCTTTCTTT.

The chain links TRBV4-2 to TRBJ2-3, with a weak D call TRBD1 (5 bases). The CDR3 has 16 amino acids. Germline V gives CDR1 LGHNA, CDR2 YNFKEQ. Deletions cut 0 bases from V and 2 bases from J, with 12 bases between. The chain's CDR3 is CASSQDQRTYTDTQYF. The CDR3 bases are TGTGCCAGCAGCCAAGATCAGAGGACATACACAGATACGCAGTATTTT.

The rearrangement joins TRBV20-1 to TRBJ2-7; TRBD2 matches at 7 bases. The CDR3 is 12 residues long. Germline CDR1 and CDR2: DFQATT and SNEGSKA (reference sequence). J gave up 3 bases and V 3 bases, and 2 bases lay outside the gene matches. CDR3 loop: CSASRGSYEQYF. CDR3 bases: TGCAGTGCTAGTCGCGGGAGCTACGAGCAGTACTTC.

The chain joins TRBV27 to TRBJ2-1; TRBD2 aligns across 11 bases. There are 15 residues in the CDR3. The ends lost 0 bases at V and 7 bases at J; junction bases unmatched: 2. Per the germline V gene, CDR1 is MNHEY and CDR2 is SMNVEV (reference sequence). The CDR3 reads CASSLSTSGSNEQFF. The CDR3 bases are TGTGCCAGCAGTTTATCAACTAGCGGGAGTAATGAGCAGTTCTTC.

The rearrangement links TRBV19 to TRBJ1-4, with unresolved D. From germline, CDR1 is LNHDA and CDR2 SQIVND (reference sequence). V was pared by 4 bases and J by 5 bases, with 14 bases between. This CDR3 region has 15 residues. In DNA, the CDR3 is TGTGCCAGTAGTAGAGGAGAGCAACAAAATGAAAAACTGTTTTTT. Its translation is CASSRGEQQNEKLFF.

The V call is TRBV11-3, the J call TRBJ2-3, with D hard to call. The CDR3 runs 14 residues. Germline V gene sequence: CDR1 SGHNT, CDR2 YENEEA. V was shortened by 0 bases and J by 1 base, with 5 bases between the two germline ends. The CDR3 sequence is CASSLESGTDTQYF. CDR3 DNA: TGTGCCAGCAGCTTAGAATCGGGCACAGATACGCAGTATTTT.

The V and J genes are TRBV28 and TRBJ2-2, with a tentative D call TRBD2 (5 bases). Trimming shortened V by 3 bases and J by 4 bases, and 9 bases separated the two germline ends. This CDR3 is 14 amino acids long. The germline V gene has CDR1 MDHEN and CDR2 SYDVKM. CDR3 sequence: CASSFRGTTGELFF. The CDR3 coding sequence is TGTGCCAGCAGTTTCCGGGGTACCACCGGGGAGCTGTTTTTT.

CDR3 sequence: CASSYGDSDEQYF. In nucleotides, the CDR3 is TGCGCCAGCAGCTACGGGGACAGCGACGAGCAGTACTTC. The genes are TRBV5-1 and TRBJ2-7, with 7 bases lining up with TRBD1. This CDR3 has 13 residues. V trimming: 3 bases; J trimming: 5 bases; junction bases outside the gene matches: 5. Germline CDR1 is SGHRS and CDR2 is YFSETQ.

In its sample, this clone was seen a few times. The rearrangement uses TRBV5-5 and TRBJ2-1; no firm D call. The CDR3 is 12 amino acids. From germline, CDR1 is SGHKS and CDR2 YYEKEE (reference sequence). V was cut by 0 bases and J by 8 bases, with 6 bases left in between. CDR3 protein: CASSLGVDEQFF. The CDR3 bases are TGTGCCAGCAGCTTGGGCGTAGATGAGCAGTTCTTC.

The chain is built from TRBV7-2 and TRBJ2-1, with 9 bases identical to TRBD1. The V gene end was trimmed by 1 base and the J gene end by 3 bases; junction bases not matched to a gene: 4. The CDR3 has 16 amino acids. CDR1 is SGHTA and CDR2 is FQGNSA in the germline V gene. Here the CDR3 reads CASSLEGQGFYNEQFF. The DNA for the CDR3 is TGTGCCAGCAGCTTAGAGGGACAGGGCTTCTACAATGAGCAGTTCTTC. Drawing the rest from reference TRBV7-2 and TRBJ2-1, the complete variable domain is GAGVSQSPSNKVTEKGKDVELRCDPISGHTALYWYRQSLGQGLEFLIYFQGNSAPDKSGLPSDRFSAERTGGSVSTLTIQRTQQEDSAVYLCASSLEGQGFYNEQFFGPGTRLTVL.